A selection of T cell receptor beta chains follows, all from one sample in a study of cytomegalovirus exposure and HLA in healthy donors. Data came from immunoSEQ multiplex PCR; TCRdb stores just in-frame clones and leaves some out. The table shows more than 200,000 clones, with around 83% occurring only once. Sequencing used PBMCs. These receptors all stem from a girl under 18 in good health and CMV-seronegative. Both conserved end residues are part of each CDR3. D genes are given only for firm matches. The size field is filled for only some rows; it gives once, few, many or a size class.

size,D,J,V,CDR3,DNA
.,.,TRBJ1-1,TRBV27,CASSLSAGYMNTEAFF,TGTGCCAGCAGTTTATCGGCAGGGTACATGAACACTGAAGCTTTCTTT
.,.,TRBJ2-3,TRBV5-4,CASSFGPGGQYF,.
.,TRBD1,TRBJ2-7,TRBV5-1,CASSHWVDRASSYEQYF,TGCGCCAGCAGCCATTGGGTCGACAGGGCAAGCTCCTACGAGCAGTACTTC
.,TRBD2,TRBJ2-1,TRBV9,CASSLTSGLRSYNEQFF,TGTGCCAGCAGCTTAACTAGCGGGCTCAGGTCCTACAATGAGCAGTTCTTC
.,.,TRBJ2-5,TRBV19,CASSIGSGGTLETQYF,TGTGCCAGTAGTATAGGCTCTGGAGGAACGTTAGAGACCCAGTACTTC
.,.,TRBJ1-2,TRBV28,CASSAGSGGHGYTF,TGTGCCAGCAGTGCAGGGTCCGGAGGGCATGGCTACACCTTC
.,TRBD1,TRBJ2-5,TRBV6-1,CASSDLGTVQETQYF,TGTGCCAGCAGTGACCTTGGGACAGTCCAAGAGACCCAGTACTTC
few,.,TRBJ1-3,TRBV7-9,CAVNRDFSGNTIYF,TGTGCCGTAAACAGGGATTTCTCTGGAAACACCATATATTTT
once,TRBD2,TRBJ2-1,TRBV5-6,CASSLGLAGGSNEQFF,TGTGCCAGCAGCTTGGGCCTAGCGGGAGGAAGCAATGAGCAGTTCTTC
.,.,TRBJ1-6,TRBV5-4,CASSLRGGYNSPLHF,TGTGCCAGCAGCTTGCGAGGGGGTTATAATTCACCCCTCCACTTT
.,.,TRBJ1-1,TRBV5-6,CARDRFDTEAFF,TGTGCCAGGGACAGATTCGACACTGAAGCTTTCTTT
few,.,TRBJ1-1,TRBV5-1,CASSSGQKNTEAFF,TGCGCCAGCAGCTCTGGACAGAAGAACACTGAAGCTTTCTTT
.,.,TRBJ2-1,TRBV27,CASSFGRGNEQFF,TGTGCCAGCAGTTTTGGCAGGGGCAATGAGCAGTTCTTC
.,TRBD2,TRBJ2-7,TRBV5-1,CASSLGTSYYEQYF,TGCGCCAGCAGCTTGGGGACTAGCTACTACGAGCAGTACTTC
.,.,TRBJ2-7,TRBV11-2,CASTAGRVGSYEQYF,TGTGCCAGCACCGCTGGGAGAGTGGGCTCCTACGAGCAGTACTTC
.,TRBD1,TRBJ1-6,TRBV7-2,CASSTQQGYNSPLHF,TGTGCCAGCAGCACACAACAGGGGTATAATTCACCCCTCCACTTT
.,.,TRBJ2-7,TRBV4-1,CASSQDKPKSGGWGYEQYF,TGCGCCAGCAGCCAAGACAAACCCAAGAGTGGCGGGTGGGGCTACGAGCAGTACTTC
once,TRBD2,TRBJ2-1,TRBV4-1,CASSQGGTSGWNEQFF,TGCGCCAGCAGCCAAGGTGGGACTAGCGGTTGGAATGAGCAGTTCTTC
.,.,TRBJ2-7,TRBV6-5,CASVVRTGSYEQYF,TGTGCCAGCGTCGTAAGAACAGGGTCCTACGAGCAGTACTTC
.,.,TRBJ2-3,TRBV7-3,CASSFSPALIGAQYF,TGTGCCAGCAGCTTTAGTCCCGCATTGATAGGAGCGCAGTATTTT
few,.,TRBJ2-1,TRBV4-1,CASSQGGYEQFF,TGCGCCAGCAGCCAAGGTGGCTATGAGCAGTTCTTC
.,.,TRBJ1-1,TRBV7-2,CASSFEGSTEAFF,TGTGCCAGCAGCTTTGAAGGGAGCACTGAAGCTTTCTTT
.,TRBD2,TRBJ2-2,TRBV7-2,CASSSKGASGGAYGELFF,TGTGCCAGCAGCTCAAAGGGGGCTAGCGGGGGGGCCTACGGGGAGCTGTTTTTT
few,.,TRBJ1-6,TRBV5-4,CASSFDSLDSPLHF,TGTGCCAGCAGCTTTGACAGCTTGGATTCACCCCTCCACTTT
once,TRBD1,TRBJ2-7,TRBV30,CAWSHRGLTSYEQYF,TGTGCCTGGAGTCACAGGGGGCTGACCTCCTACGAGCAGTACTTC
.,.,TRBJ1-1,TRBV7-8,CASSAGQTNTEAFF,TGTGCCAGCAGCGCCGGACAGACGAACACTGAAGCTTTCTTT
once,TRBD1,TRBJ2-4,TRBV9,CASSVGQDGDRENIQYF,TGTGCCAGCAGCGTAGGTCAGGATGGGGACAGGGAAAACATTCAGTACTTC
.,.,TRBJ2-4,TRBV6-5,CASSYSRFAKNIQYF,TGTGCCAGCAGTTACTCGAGGTTTGCCAAAAACATTCAGTACTTC
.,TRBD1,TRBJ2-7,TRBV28,CASSAPGTAIAYEQYF,TGTGCCAGCAGTGCCCCCGGGACAGCTATTGCCTACGAGCAGTACTTC
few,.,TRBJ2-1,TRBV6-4,CASSDSTTSSYNEQFF,TGTGCCAGCAGTGACTCGACCACTTCTAGCTACAATGAGCAGTTCTTC
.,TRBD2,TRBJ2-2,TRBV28,CASSLSRSGRYTGELFF,TGTGCCAGCAGTCTTAGTCGGAGCGGGAGGTACACCGGGGAGCTGTTTTTT
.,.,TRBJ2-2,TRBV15,CATSRDRTGQFNTGELFF,TGTGCCACCAGCAGAGATCGCACAGGACAGTTTAACACCGGGGAGCTGTTTTTT
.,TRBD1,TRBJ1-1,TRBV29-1,CSVVPGGRDTEAFF,TGCAGCGTTGTTCCAGGGGGAAGGGACACTGAAGCTTTCTTT
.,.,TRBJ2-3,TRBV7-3,CASSLKLGRGVDTQYF,TGTGCCAGCAGCTTAAAGCTCGGTCGGGGTGTAGATACGCAGTATTTT
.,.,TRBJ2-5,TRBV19,CASSPRDSESETQYF,TGTGCCAGTAGTCCCCGGGACTCCGAAAGCGAGACCCAGTACTTC
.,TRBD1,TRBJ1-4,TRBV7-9,CASSPGTATNEKLFF,TGTGCCAGCAGCCCCGGGACAGCAACTAATGAAAAACTGTTTTTT
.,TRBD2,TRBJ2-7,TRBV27,CASGSPGGRANYEQYF,TGTGCCAGCGGATCCCCTGGGGGGAGGGCCAACTACGAGCAGTACTTC
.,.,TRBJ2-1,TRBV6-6,CASSFRDNEQFF,TGTGCCAGCAGTTTCCGGGACAATGAGCAGTTCTTC
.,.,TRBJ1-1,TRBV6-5,CASSLTSNTEAFF,TGTGCCAGCAGTCTCACTTCGAACACTGAAGCTTTCTTT
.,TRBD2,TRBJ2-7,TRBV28,CASSLSTPGGEQYF,TGTGCCAGCAGTTTATCCACCCCGGGGGGTGAGCAGTACTTC
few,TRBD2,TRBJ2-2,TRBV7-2,CASSLVSLAGGTGELFF,TGTGCCAGCAGCTTAGTAAGCCTAGCGGGAGGTACCGGGGAGCTGTTTTTT
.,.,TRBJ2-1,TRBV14,CASSQSAATEQFF,TGTGCCAGCAGCCAATCGGCGGCGACGGAGCAGTTCTTC
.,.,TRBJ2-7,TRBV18,CASSHRDSYYEQYF,TGTGCCAGCTCACACCGGGACTCCTACTACGAGCAGTACTTC
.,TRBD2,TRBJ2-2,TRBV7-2,CASSLRVPGGNTGELFF,TGTGCCAGCAGCTTAAGGGTCCCGGGGGGTAACACCGGGGAGCTGTTTTTT
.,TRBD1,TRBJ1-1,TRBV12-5,CASGLEISRGQGAFF,TGTGCTAGTGGTTTGGAAATCTCTAGGGGACAGGGAGCTTTCTTT
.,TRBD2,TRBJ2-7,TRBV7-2,CASSLGWGGRYEQYF,TGTGCCAGCAGCTTAGGGTGGGGGGGACGCTACGAGCAGTACTTC
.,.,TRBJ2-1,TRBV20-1,CSALGQYEQFF,TGCAGTGCCTTAGGACAGTATGAGCAGTTCTTC
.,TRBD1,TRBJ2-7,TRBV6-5,CASSYSIQGPYEQYF,TGTGCCAGCAGTTACTCGATACAGGGGCCATACGAGCAGTACTTC
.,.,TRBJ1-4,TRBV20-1,CSVVSKLFF,TGCAGTGTCGTATCGAAACTGTTTTTT
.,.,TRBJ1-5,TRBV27,CASSSLWVESGIQPQHF,TGTGCCAGCAGTTCCCTTTGGGTGGAGTCGGGTATTCAGCCCCAGCATTTT
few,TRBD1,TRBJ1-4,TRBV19,CASRPGTGRNEKLFF,TGTGCCAGTAGGCCGGGGACAGGGAGGAATGAAAAACTGTTTTTT